Below, 9 T cell receptor beta chains from the same sample are listed, as sequenced in a study of Ad26.COV2.S vaccination and SARS-CoV-2 variants. Treatment defined: some 19 received Ad26.COV2.S at low or high dose, single or two shots; about 5 received placebo; per-sample allocation not given. Collection of the samples took place on day 63 after the first injection of vaccine or placebo. Profiling relied on immunoSEQ multiplex PCR, and the TCRdb table lists in-frame clones only, not all of them. Counted here are about 680,000 clones, about 90% occurring once; the ten biggest clones make up approximately 1.5%. The source material was peripheral blood, sampled in a trial of Ad26.COV2.S vaccine versus placebo. Source of these receptors: a person aged 18-65 years who received the Ad26.COV2.S COVID-19 vaccine or a placebo.

This chain joins TRBV27 and TRBJ2-5; D is perhaps TRBD1 (5 bases). V was clipped by 5 bases and J by 5 bases, with 12 bases between them. The CDR3 is made up of 13 amino acids. Germline V CDR1 and CDR2: MNHEY, SMNVEV (reference sequence). The CDR3 sequence: CASSPGHFETQYF. The CDR3 DNA follows: TGTGCCAGCAGTCCCGGACATTTTGAGACCCAGTACTTC.

This chain uses TRBV5-6 with TRBJ2-7, with 15 nucleotides matching TRBD2. The germline gives CDR1 SGHDT, CDR2 YYEEEE. V shed 4 bases and J 3 bases; nucleotides not matched to a gene: 5. The CDR3 has 16 amino acids. DNA of the CDR3: TGTGCCAGCAGCGCGGGACTAGCGGGAGGAATCTACGAGCAGTACTTC. Amino acid sequence: CASSAGLAGGIYEQYF.

This clone has just a few counts. This specimen includes other DNA sequences encoding the same CDR3. The genes are TRBV10-3 and TRBJ1-1; D unclear. CDR3 size: 13 residues. Per germline, CDR1 ENHRY and CDR2 SYGVKD. Deletions cut 2 bases from V and 1 base from J, with 5 bases between. The CDR3 sequence is CAISEVRNTEAFF. CDR3 sequence (DNA): TGTGCCATCAGTGAGGTCAGGAACACTGAAGCTTTCTTT.

The chain carries TRBV19 and TRBJ1-1; weak D call: TRBD1 (5 bases). Per germline, CDR1 LNHDA and CDR2 SQIVND (reference sequence). The CDR3 spans 14 residues. V was pared by 3 bases and J by 5 bases, with 13 bases between. CDR3 sequence reads: CASSIRQGSTEAFF. CDR3 sequence (DNA): TGTGCCAGTAGTATTCGGCAGGGAAGTACTGAAGCTTTCTTT.

The table lists this clone with a few counts. V and J are TRBV3-1 (or the pseudogene TRBV3-2) and TRBJ2-1; D is uncertain. V dropped 0 bases and J dropped 2 bases, with 14 bases sitting between them. CDR3 length equals 17 residues. Germline CDR1 and CDR2: LGHDT and YNNKEL (reference sequence). The DNA for the CDR3 is TGTGCCAGCAGCCAAGATTCAGGAGACACCCCCTACAATGAGCAGTTCTTC. Its protein is CASSQDSGDTPYNEQFF.

This chain links TRBV27 with TRBJ2-7; 9 bases agree with TRBD1. This CDR3 has 15 residues. CDR1 and CDR2 from the germline V gene are MNHEY and SMNVEV (reference sequence). J was trimmed by 7 bases and V by 6 bases; bases with no gene match: 13. CDR3 nucleotides: TGTGCCAGCAGAGCCTCCGGACAGGGGACGGGGGAGCAGTACTTC. It translates to CASRASGQGTGEQYF.

The chain has TRBV5-8 and TRBJ2-7; 15 nucleotides line up with TRBD2. V gave up 7 bases and J gave up 3 bases; unmatched junction bases: 2. The CDR3 sequence is 14 residues long. Per the germline V gene, CDR1 is SGHTS and CDR2 is YDEGEE. CDR3: CASWGLAGGYEQYF. CDR3 coding DNA: TGTGCCAGCTGGGGACTAGCGGGGGGCTACGAGCAGTACTTC.

The chain is built from TRBV4-2 and TRBJ2-1; D ambiguous. V was clipped by 0 bases and J by 4 bases, with 13 bases between them. CDR3 length: 16 residues. Germline V gene sequence: CDR1 LGHNA, CDR2 YNFKEQ. The CDR3 spells CASSQDSRVLYNEQFF. The CDR3 coding sequence is TGTGCCAGCAGCCAAGATTCACGCGTCCTATACAATGAGCAGTTCTTC.

The V and J genes are TRBV7-2 and TRBJ2-7; 9 bases map to TRBD1. CDR1 SGHTA and CDR2 FQGNSA come from the germline V gene. This CDR3 has 16 amino acids. The V and J ends lost 0 bases and 5 bases, in that order; junction bases with no gene match: 8. The CDR3 bases are TGTGCCAGCAGCTTAGCCCCCGGGACAGGGATCAACGAGCAGTACTTC. Protein product: CASSLAPGTGINEQYF.